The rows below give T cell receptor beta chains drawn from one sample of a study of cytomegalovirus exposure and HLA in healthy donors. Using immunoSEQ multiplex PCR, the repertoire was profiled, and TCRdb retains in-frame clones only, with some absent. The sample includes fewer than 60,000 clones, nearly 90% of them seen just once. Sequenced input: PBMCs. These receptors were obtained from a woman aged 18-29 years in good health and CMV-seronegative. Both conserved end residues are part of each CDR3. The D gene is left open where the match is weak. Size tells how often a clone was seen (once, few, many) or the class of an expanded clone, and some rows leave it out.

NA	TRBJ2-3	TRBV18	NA	TGTGCCAGCTCACCCCCGACAGTGAGCACAGATACGCAGTATTTT	CASSPPTVSTDTQYF
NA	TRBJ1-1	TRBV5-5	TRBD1	TGTGCCAGCAGCCTAAGACAGGGTCGAGCTTTCTTT	CASSLRQGRAFF
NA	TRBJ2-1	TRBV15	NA	TGTGCCACCAGCAGAGTCCTAGGCGCGGAGCAGTTCTTC	CATSRVLGAEQFF
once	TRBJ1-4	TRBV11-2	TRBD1	TGTGCCAGCAGCTTAGACGCGGGACAGGGAGGGGCTCGGTTTTTT	CASSLDAGQGGARFF
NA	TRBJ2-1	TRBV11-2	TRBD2	TGTGCCAGCAGGGGGGCTGCGGGAGGTCAGCAGTTCTTC	CASRGAAGGQQFF
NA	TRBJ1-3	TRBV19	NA	TGTGCCAGTCGTACCGACAGTGTCCGGGACACCATATATTTT	CASRTDSVRDTIYF
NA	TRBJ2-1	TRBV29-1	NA	TGCAGCGTTGAACCTCGGAGGGGGGGCTACAATGAGCAGTTCTTC	CSVEPRRGGYNEQFF
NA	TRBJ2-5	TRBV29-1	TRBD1	TGCAGCGTCCTGACAGGGTGGGAGACCCAGTACTTC	CSVLTGWETQYF
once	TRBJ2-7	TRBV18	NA	TGTGCCAGCTCGCTACAGGGATTGCACGAGCAGTACTTC	CASSLQGLHEQYF
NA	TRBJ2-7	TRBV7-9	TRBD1	TGTGCCAGCAGCCCTAGACAGGGGTCGAGCTCCTACGAGCAGTACTTC	CASSPRQGSSSYEQYF
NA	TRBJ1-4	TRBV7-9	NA	TGTGCCAGCAGCTTACAGGGGCCCGGTGAAAAACTGTTTTTT	CASSLQGPGEKLFF
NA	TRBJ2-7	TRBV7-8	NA	TGTGCCAGCACCCCGCGTCGGCGGGATCTCTCCTACGAGCAGTACTTC	CASTPRRRDLSYEQYF
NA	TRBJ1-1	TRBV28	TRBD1	TGTGCCACCCTTATAGGGACAGGGCACACTGAAGCTTTCTTT	CATLIGTGHTEAFF
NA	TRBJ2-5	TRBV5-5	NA	TGTGCCAGCACCCCGGCCCCGCAGGAAGAGACCCAGTACTTC	CASTPAPQEETQYF
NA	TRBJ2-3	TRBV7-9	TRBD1	TGTGCCAGCAGCCTTTCTCGGACAGGGGGTTTTAATACGCAGTATTTT	CASSLSRTGGFNTQYF
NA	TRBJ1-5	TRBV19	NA	TGTGCCAGTAGTCGGGAGAAGGTGGATAGTTTTAATCAGCCCCAGCATTTT	CASSREKVDSFNQPQHF
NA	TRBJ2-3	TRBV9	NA	TGTGCCAGCAGCCCGCCCAGGGCAGATACGCAGTATTTT	CASSPPRADTQYF
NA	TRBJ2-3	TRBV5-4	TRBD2	TGTGCCAGCAGCTTGTGGGCTAGCGGGGGGAACACGCAGTATTTT	CASSLWASGGNTQYF
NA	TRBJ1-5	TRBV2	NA	TGTGCCAGCAGTGTATTTGAGAATCAGCCCCAGCATTTT	CASSVFENQPQHF
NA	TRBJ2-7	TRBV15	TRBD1	TGTGCCACTCAGGGGGCAAGCAACGAGCAGTACTTC	CATQGASNEQYF
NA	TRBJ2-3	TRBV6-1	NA	TGTGCCAGCAGCCTCACAGATACGCAGTATTTT	CASSLTDTQYF
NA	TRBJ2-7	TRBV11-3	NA	TGTGCCAGCAGCTTAGGAGGCAGTAGACACGAGCAGTACTTC	CASSLGGSRHEQYF
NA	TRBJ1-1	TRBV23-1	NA	TGCGCCAGCAGTCAGCGTCCTCCTTGGGCGAACACTGAAGCTTTCTTT	CASSQRPPWANTEAFF
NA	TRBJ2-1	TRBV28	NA	TGTGCCAGCAGTTTATCCCGGTGGGACAAAGTATTCAATGAGCAGTTCTTC	CASSLSRWDKVFNEQFF
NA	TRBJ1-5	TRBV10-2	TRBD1	TGCGCCAGCAGTGAACAGGGGAGCAATCAGCCCCAGCATTTT	CASSEQGSNQPQHF
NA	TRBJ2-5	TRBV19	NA	TGTGCCAGTAGTATAGGGCAGCAAGAGACCCAGTACTTC	CASSIGQQETQYF
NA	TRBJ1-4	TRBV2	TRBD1	TGTGCCAGCAAAACCCAGGGACAGCTTAATGAAAAACTGTTTTTT	CASKTQGQLNEKLFF
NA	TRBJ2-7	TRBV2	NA	TGTGCCAGCAGTGAACAGTCCTACGAGCAGTACTTC	CASSEQSYEQYF
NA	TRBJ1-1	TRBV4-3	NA	TGCGCCAGCAGCCTAGTCGGGGGAGGGGACACTGAAGCTTTCTTT	CASSLVGGGDTEAFF
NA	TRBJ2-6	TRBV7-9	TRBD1	TGTGCCAGCAGCCCAGATCCGGGACAGCATTCTGGGGCCAACGTCCTGACTTTC	CASSPDPGQHSGANVLTF
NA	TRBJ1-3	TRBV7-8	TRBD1	TGTGCCAGCAGCTTAGCAAGGACAGGGATGGTTTCTGGAAACACCATATATTTT	CASSLARTGMVSGNTIYF
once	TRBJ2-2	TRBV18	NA	TGTGCCAGCTCACCAAATATTAACACCGGGGAGCTGTTTTTT	CASSPNINTGELFF
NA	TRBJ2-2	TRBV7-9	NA	TGTGCCAGCAGCCCGTTGTTCACCGGGGAGCTGTTTTTT	CASSPLFTGELFF
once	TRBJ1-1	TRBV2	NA	TGTGCCAGCAGGGAATTCTCAGGGAACACTGAAGCTTTCTTT	CASREFSGNTEAFF
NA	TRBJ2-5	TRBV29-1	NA	TGCAGCGTTGGTGGCAAGCTCAGGGAGACCCAGTACTTC	CSVGGKLRETQYF
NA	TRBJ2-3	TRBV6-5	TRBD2	TGTGCCAGCAGTTTACAGGGCGGGAGGACAGATACGCAGTATTTT	CASSLQGGRTDTQYF
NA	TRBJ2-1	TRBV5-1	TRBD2	TGCGCCAGCAGCTTGGGGGGACTAGCGGGGGGGCATGAGCAGTTCTTC	CASSLGGLAGGHEQFF
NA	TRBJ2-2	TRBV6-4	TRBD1	TGTGCCAGCAGACAAGACAGGGCTTCCACCGGGGAGCTGTTTTTT	CASRQDRASTGELFF
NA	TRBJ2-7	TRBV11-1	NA	TGTGCCAGCAGAAGAGGAGAGGACGAGCAGTACTTC	CASRRGEDEQYF
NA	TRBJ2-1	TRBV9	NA	TGTGCCAGCAGCAACAGCAATGAGCAGTTCTTC	CASSNSNEQFF
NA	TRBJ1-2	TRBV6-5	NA	TGTGCCAGCAGTCGACAGACCTTTAACTATGGCTACACCTTC	CASSRQTFNYGYTF
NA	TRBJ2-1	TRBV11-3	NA	TGTGCCAGCAGCTCCCCGAGTAGGACAGACACCCCAGGGGATGAGCAGTTCTTC	CASSSPSRTDTPGDEQFF
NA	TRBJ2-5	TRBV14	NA	TGTGCCAGCAGCACCCGACCGGGACTGCTCCAAGAGACCCAGTACTTC	CASSTRPGLLQETQYF
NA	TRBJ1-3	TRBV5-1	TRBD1	TGCGCCAGCAGCTTCGACAGGGGATTGGGAAACACCATATATTTT	CASSFDRGLGNTIYF
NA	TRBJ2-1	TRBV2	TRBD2	TGTGCCAGCAGTAAACTAGCGGGTACTTACAATGAGCAGTTCTTC	CASSKLAGTYNEQFF
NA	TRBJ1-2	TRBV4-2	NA	TGTGCCAGCAGCCAGCCTACTTCGGCGTCCGGGGTATATGGCTACACCTTC	CASSQPTSASGVYGYTF
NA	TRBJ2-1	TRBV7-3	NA	TGTGCCAGCAGCCTCTCACACGGGAGACCCCCCAATGAGCAGTTCTTC	CASSLSHGRPPNEQFF
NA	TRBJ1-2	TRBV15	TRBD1	TGTGCCACCAGCAGAGATCTACAGGGGCCCTATGGCTACACCTTC	CATSRDLQGPYGYTF
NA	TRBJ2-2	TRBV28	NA	TGTGCCAGCAGTCCCATGACTGACCTGGACACCGGGGAGCTGTTTTTT	CASSPMTDLDTGELFF
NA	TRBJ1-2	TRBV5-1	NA	TGCGCCAGCAGCTTGCACGCGACCGGACAGTACTATGGCTACACCTTC	CASSLHATGQYYGYTF
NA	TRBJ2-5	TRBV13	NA	TGTGCCAGCAGCTTAGCCCAGGAAGAGACCCAGTACTTC	CASSLAQEETQYF
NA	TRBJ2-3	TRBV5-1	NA	TGCGCCAGCAGCTTTGGACGGGGGTCTAGCACAGATACGCAGTATTTT	CASSFGRGSSTDTQYF
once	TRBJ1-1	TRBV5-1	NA	TGCGCCAGCAGCAGCGGGAGGACTGAAGCTTTCTTT	CASSSGRTEAFF